Below, 27 T cell receptor beta chains from the same sample are listed, as sequenced in a study of blood T cell repertoires in COVID-19. Assay used: immunoSEQ multiplex PCR; TCRdb lists only in-frame clones, some missing. The data show roughly 220,000 clones, approximately 80% seen once. The sample consisted of peripheral blood. These receptors all come from a woman aged 60-70 years who had recovered from COVID-19.

This clone was counted once. This chain joins TRBV28 and TRBJ1-2; D uncertain. Germline lookup yields CDR1 MDHEN and CDR2 SYDVKM. Trimming took off 10 bases at V and 1 base at J, with 13 bases between the two ends. The CDR3 length is 13 residues. CDR3 loop: CAIKTENNYGYTF. The CDR3 DNA reads TGTGCCATCAAAACAGAAAATAACTATGGCTACACCTTC.

This clone appeared a few times. The V gene is TRBV7-9, the J gene TRBJ2-2, with 10 bases identical to TRBD1. Germline-derived CDR1 and CDR2 are SEHNR and FQNEAQ (reference sequence). The V gene end was trimmed by 5 bases and the J gene end by 3 bases; junction bases not matched to a gene: 6. The CDR3 length is 16 residues. The CDR3 DNA follows: TGTGCCAGCAGCCCTCCCGGGACAGGGGACACCGGGGAGCTGTTTTTT. Amino acid sequence: CASSPPGTGDTGELFF.

J is TRBJ2-5 and V is TRBV19; 7 bases align to TRBD1. The CDR3 has 14 residues. Germline CDR1 is LNHDA and CDR2 is SQIVND (reference sequence). Losses at the gene ends were 5 bases for V and 6 bases for J; bases not matched to a gene: 9. The chain's CDR3 is CASSSQQGFKTQYF. The CDR3 region has the DNA TGTGCCAGTAGTTCCCAACAGGGGTTCAAGACCCAGTACTTC.

The gene calls are TRBV5-6 and TRBJ2-2; D uncertain. V was shortened by 1 base and J by 2 bases, with 12 bases between the two germline ends. CDR1 is SGHDT and CDR2 is YYEEEE in the germline V gene. This CDR3 has 16 amino acids. CDR3 sequence reads: CASSLLPGLNTGELFF. The CDR3 coding sequence is TGTGCCAGCAGCTTGCTTCCTGGGCTTAACACCGGGGAGCTGTTTTTT.

This clone was found once. This sequence joins TRBV2 and TRBJ2-3; D is possibly TRBD2 (5 bases). Germline CDR1 is SNHLY and CDR2 is FYNNEI. The V end was cut by 2 bases, the J end by 6 bases, with 12 bases between. The CDR3 totals 14 residues. Here the CDR3 reads CASSENIGDDTQYF. Written as DNA, the CDR3 is TGTGCCAGCAGTGAAAACATCGGGGATGATACGCAGTATTTT.

This chain connects TRBV7-2 to TRBJ1-4; the D gene is possibly TRBD1 (5 bases). Trimming cost V 1 base and J 4 bases, with 10 bases left between them. Germline CDR1 is SGHTA and CDR2 is FQGNSA. The CDR3 runs 15 residues. CDR3 bases: TGTGCCAGCAGCTTAGGTGGGGCCGTTAATGAAAAACTGTTTTTT. This codes for CASSLGGAVNEKLFF.

The gene calls are TRBV4-2 and TRBJ2-6; D is unresolved. The germline gives CDR1 LGHNA, CDR2 YNFKEQ. CDR3 length: 16 residues. Trimming took off 0 bases at V and 4 bases at J, with 10 bases between the two ends. The CDR3 protein is CASSQDPTDGANVLTF. The CDR3 nucleotides read TGTGCCAGCAGCCAAGACCCAACAGACGGGGCCAACGTCCTGACTTTC.

The chain couples TRBV18 to TRBJ2-5; D not certain. This CDR3 comprises 15 residues. Germline values: CDR1 KGHSH, CDR2 LQKENI. V lost 0 bases and J lost 5, with 13 bases in between. The CDR3 protein is CASSPPTQQQETQYF. CDR3 nucleotides: TGTGCCAGCTCACCACCGACACAACAGCAGGAGACCCAGTACTTC.

V usage is TRBV7-9 and J usage is TRBJ2-7; D may be TRBD1 (6 bases). The ends were cut back, 5 bases at V and 0 bases at J, with 11 bases in the middle. Germline V gene data show CDR1 as SEHNR and CDR2 as FQNEAQ (reference sequence). The CDR3 covers 14 residues. The CDR3 DNA sequence: TGTGCCAGCAGCCGGGACACCAGCTCCTACGAGCAGTACTTC. It translates to CASSRDTSSYEQYF.

The V and J genes are TRBV6-5 and TRBJ1-2; 7 bases fit TRBD1. In germline, CDR1 is MNHEY, CDR2 SVGAGI. After removal of 0 bases from V and 2 bases from J, the junction contained 6 bases not matched to a gene. The CDR3 runs to 16 residues. The CDR3 DNA reads as TGTGCCAGCAGTTACTCTACGGGACAGATAAACTATGGCTACACCTTC. As protein: CASSYSTGQINYGYTF.

The gene calls are TRBV19 and TRBJ1-2; no definite D call. Trimming pared 2 bases from V and 5 bases from J, leaving 9 bases between. Germline V gene lookup returns CDR1 LNHDA and CDR2 SQIVND (reference sequence). The CDR3 is made up of 13 amino acids. For the CDR3, the DNA is TGTGCCAGTAGTATACAGATGCCGTATGGCTACACCTTC. Translating gives CASSIQMPYGYTF.

V usage is TRBV6-2 or TRBV6-3 and J usage is TRBJ2-1, with unresolved D. Germline-derived CDR1 and CDR2 are MNHEY and SVGEGT. Trimming left V 0 bases short and J 7 bases short, with 16 bases between. The CDR3 is 16 residues long. The CDR3 DNA sequence: TGTGCCAGCAGTTACTCCTATTTTTCTATCGGTAATGAGCAGTTCTTC. Its protein is CASSYSYFSIGNEQFF.

The chain links TRBV5-1 to TRBJ2-3; 10 bases match TRBD2. The CDR3 spans 16 residues. J was trimmed by 2 bases and V by 4 bases; bases with no gene match: 7. Germline V gene sequence: CDR1 SGHRS, CDR2 YFSETQ. CDR3 in DNA: TGCGCCAGCAGCACGTCTAGCGGGGGCTTCACAGATACGCAGTATTTT. Protein: CASSTSSGGFTDTQYF.

CDR3 loop: CASSLANGQGGGYTF. In nucleotides, the CDR3 is TGTGCCAGCAGCTTAGCGAACGGACAGGGAGGTGGCTACACCTTC. V is TRBV7-6 and J is TRBJ1-2; 8 bases map to TRBD1. V lost 0 bases to trimming and J lost 7 bases; unmatched junction nucleotides: 7. The V gene's germline CDR1 is SGHVS and CDR2 FNYEAQ. This CDR3 has 15 amino acids.

V and J are TRBV15 and TRBJ2-2, with 7 bases identical to TRBD1. CDR1 and CDR2 from the germline V gene are LNHNV and YYDKDF (reference sequence). Trimming at V came to 4 bases and at J to 5 bases, leaving 1 base not matched to a gene. This CDR3 comprises 13 residues. CDR3 sequence (DNA): TGTGCCACCAGCAAGACAGGGACCGGGGAGCTGTTTTTT. This encodes CATSKTGTGELFF. The full variable domain, completed using reference TRBV15 and TRBJ2-2, is DAMVIQNPRYQVTQFGKPVTLSCSQTLNHNVMYWYQQKSSQAPKLLFHYYDKDFNNEADTPDNFQSRRPNTSFCFLDIRSPGLGDTAMYLCATSKTGTGELFFGEGSRLTVL.

Regarding this clone: At one end, the junction sequence differs from germline, possibly due to a read error. The chain carries TRBV6-5 and TRBJ1-2; 8 nucleotides line up with TRBD1. The CDR3 contains 12 residues. The germline V gene has CDR1 MNHEY and CDR2 SVGAGI. The CDR3 DNA reads as TGTGCCAGCACCATCCAGACAGGGGCATTAATCTTC. Amino acid sequence: CASTIQTGALIF.

The chain carries TRBV6-5 and TRBJ1-6; a weak D match, TRBD1 (6 bases). Germline-derived CDR1 and CDR2 are MNHEY and SVGAGI. The CDR3 contains 11 residues. Trimming took 2 bases from V and 14 from J, leaving 7 bases between them. CDR3 in amino acids: CASSYRGTLHF. CDR3 DNA sequence: TGTGCCAGCAGTTACAGGGGGACCCTCCACTTT.

V usage is TRBV30 and J usage is TRBJ1-5; D may be TRBD1 (6 bases). The V end lost 5 bases, the J end lost 7 bases, and 15 bases lay between the germline ends. CDR3 length: 13 amino acids. In germline, CDR1 is GTSNPN, CDR2 SVGIG (reference sequence). The CDR3 DNA is TGTGCCTGGGGAATGAGGGGGGGGCAGCCCCAGCATTTT. It is translated as CAWGMRGGQPQHF.

This chain connects TRBV10-3 to TRBJ1-1; tentatively, D is TRBD1 (5 bases). Between the trimmed V and J ends, which lost 4 bases and 4 bases, there was a span of 13 bases. This CDR3 is built from 14 residues. Germline V gene lookup returns CDR1 ENHRY and CDR2 SYGVKD. The CDR3 DNA follows: TGTGCCATCAGTGTAGCGGGGACTAGCACTGAAGCTTTCTTT. This sequence encodes CAISVAGTSTEAFF.

This clone was picked up a small number of times. V usage is TRBV7-9 and J usage is TRBJ1-2; tentative D call: TRBD1 (6 bases). V dropped 5 bases and J dropped 8 bases, with 21 bases sitting between them. Germline CDR1 is SEHNR and CDR2 is FQNEAQ (reference sequence). This CDR3 comprises 15 residues. The CDR3 spells CASSQHHRAIDGYTF. The CDR3 DNA reads as TGTGCCAGCAGCCAGCACCACAGGGCGATAGACGGCTACACCTTC.

The chain carries TRBV11-2 and TRBJ1-1; tentatively, D is TRBD1 (5 bases). Trimming took off 3 bases at V and 1 base at J, with 12 bases between the two ends. There are 15 residues in the CDR3. Germline V gene data show CDR1 as SGHAT and CDR2 as FQNNGV. CDR3 DNA: TGTGCCAGCAGCTTTGGAACAGGCCGGAACACTGAAGCTTTCTTT. This encodes CASSFGTGRNTEAFF.

V gene TRBV5-4 combines with J gene TRBJ1-1; 7 bases map to TRBD1. V dropped 4 bases and J dropped 0; count of bases not matched to a gene: 18. The CDR3 contains 19 residues. Germline values: CDR1 SGHNT, CDR2 YYREEE (reference sequence). The CDR3 region is CASSPGDPRGWWMNTEAFF. CDR3 sequence (DNA): TGTGCCAGCAGCCCGGGGGACCCCAGGGGGTGGTGGATGAACACTGAAGCTTTCTTT.

The CDR3: CASSYSLTGGEPQHF. CDR3 coding DNA: TGTGCCAGCAGTTACTCGCTAACGGGAGGAGAGCCCCAGCATTTT. The V gene is TRBV6-2 or TRBV6-3, the J gene TRBJ1-5, with D unresolved. V was trimmed by 0 bases and J by 8 bases, leaving 14 bases between them. The CDR3 is 15 residues long. Per germline, CDR1 MNHEY and CDR2 SVGEGT.

J is TRBJ2-5 and V is TRBV24-1; D not certain. CDR3 length equals 18 residues. Germline-derived CDR1 and CDR2 are KGHDR and SFDVKD. Trimming pared 0 bases from V and 2 bases from J, leaving 18 bases between. The CDR3 coding sequence is TGTGCCACCAGTGATTTGGTCCGTAAGCAGGCTAAACAAGAGACCCAGTACTTC. Protein: CATSDLVRKQAKQETQYF.

This rearrangement joins TRBV15 to TRBJ2-3, with 7 bases fitting TRBD1. Germline lookup yields CDR1 LNHNV and CDR2 YYDKDF (reference sequence). With V trimmed by 3 bases and J by 2 bases, 8 bases remained unmatched. This CDR3 region has 16 residues. This chain's CDR3 is CATSRGSGGLTDTQYF. In nucleotides, the CDR3 is TGTGCCACCAGCAGGGGCTCAGGGGGTCTCACAGATACGCAGTATTTT.

The chain has TRBV7-3 and TRBJ2-7; TRBD2 might be the D (6 bases). Per germline, CDR1 SGHTA and CDR2 FQGTGA. The V and J ends lost 0 bases and 4 bases respectively, with 7 bases between them. The CDR3 loop spans 13 amino acids. This CDR3 reads CASSLTRGYEQYF. CDR3 nucleotides: TGTGCCAGCAGCTTAACGCGGGGATACGAGCAGTACTTC.

The V and J genes are TRBV20-1 and TRBJ1-1; D not certain. CDR1 and CDR2 (germline): DFQATT, SNEGSKA (reference sequence). The CDR3 is 11 amino acids. The V end was cut by 1 base, the J end by 5 bases, with 5 bases between. This CDR3 is CSARVLTEAFF. CDR3 DNA sequence: TGCAGTGCTAGAGTATTAACTGAAGCTTTCTTT.